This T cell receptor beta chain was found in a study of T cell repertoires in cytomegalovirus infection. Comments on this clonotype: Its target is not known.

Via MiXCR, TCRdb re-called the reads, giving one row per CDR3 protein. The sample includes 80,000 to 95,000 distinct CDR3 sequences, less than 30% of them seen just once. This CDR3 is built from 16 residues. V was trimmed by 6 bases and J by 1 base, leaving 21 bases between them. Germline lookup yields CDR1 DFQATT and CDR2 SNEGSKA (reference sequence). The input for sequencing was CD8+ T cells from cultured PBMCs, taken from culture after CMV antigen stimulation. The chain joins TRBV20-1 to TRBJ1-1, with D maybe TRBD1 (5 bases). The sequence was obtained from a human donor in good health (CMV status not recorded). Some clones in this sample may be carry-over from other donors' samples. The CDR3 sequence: CSAIPDIGFGNTEAFF. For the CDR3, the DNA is TGCAGTGCCATCCCGGACATTGGGTTTGGGAACACTGAAGCTTTCTTT.